The clone carrying this TCR beta chain was observed a handful of times. The sample comes from a study of graft-versus-host responses after intestinal transplantation. The overall study: Following induction with anti-thymocyte globulin, all recipients were given tacrolimus and steroids for around three years. General observations from the study: Early post-transplant HvG declines showed an association with peak circulating GvH clone levels.

Data came from immunoSEQ multiplex PCR; TCRdb stores just in-frame clones and leaves some out. The repertoire holds 9,000 to 13,000 clones, with about a third as singletons. Researchers placed some 200,000 CFSE-labeled responder cells in culture with some 200,000 irradiated, violet-dye-labeled stimulator cells. The sample was alloreactive CD4+ T cells from a mixed lymphocyte reaction culture, taken before transplantation. As for subset: CFSE-low proliferating T cells sorted from approximately six-day pre-transplant mixed lymphocyte reaction (GvH or HvG direction). The receptor's source is a human patient who was an organ donor for intestinal transplantation.

The CDR3 DNA reads as TGTGCCAGCAGTCCCCTAACAGGGTTTTACAATGAGCAGTTCTTC. Its translation: CASSPLTGFYNEQFF. The genes are TRBV28 and TRBJ2-1, with D possibly being TRBD1 (6 bases). The germline gives CDR1 MDHEN, CDR2 SYDVKM. Trimming removed 5 bases at V and 4 bases at J, with 15 bases between. The CDR3 has 15 amino acids.